These 21 T cell receptor beta chains came from one sample sequenced in a study of beta chain features in type 1 diabetes. cDNA synthesis used the whole RNA isolate, giving expressed TCRB sequences. Measured with immunoSEQ multiplex PCR; TCRdb has only the in-frame clones, and not every one. The sample holds fewer than 900,000 clones, 17% seen once. Sequencing was carried out using naive CD4+ T cells from blood. The receptors stem from a woman between 18 and 29 years old in good health.

V and J are TRBV19 and TRBJ2-1; D is possibly TRBD2 (5 bases). Per germline, CDR1 LNHDA and CDR2 SQIVND (reference sequence). This CDR3 has 13 amino acids. V was cut by 3 bases and J by 10 bases, with 13 bases left in between. CDR3 loop: CASSMGALREQFF. In nucleotides, the CDR3 is TGTGCCAGTAGTATGGGAGCACTACGAGAGCAGTTCTTC.

This clone was recorded only once. The chain links TRBV5-4 to TRBJ1-2; 9 nucleotides agree with TRBD1. This CDR3 is built from 16 residues. The germline V gene encodes CDR1 SGHNT and CDR2 YYREEE (reference sequence). Trimming removed 4 bases from V and 2 bases from J; junction bases left unmatched: 9. CDR3 amino acids: CASSRHGQGTNYGYTF. DNA of the CDR3: TGTGCCAGCAGCAGGCACGGACAGGGGACCAACTATGGCTACACCTTC.

The chain has TRBV6-6 and TRBJ2-5; D remains unclear. Germline lookup yields CDR1 MNHNY and CDR2 SVGAGI (reference sequence). CDR3 length: 13 amino acids. Trimming left V 6 bases short and J 5 bases short, with 13 bases between. In nucleotides, the CDR3 is TGTGCCAGCAGAAGAGGTTTTGAGGAGACCCAGTACTTC. Translated, it gives CASRRGFEETQYF.

This clone turned up a few times. Other DNA sequences in this specimen translate into the identical CDR3. This rearrangement joins TRBV7-9 to TRBJ2-5; 8 bases line up with TRBD1. Germline V gene lookup returns CDR1 SEHNR and CDR2 FQNEAQ (reference sequence). The J segment lost 2 bases and the V segment lost 1 base, leaving 6 bases of the junction unmatched. This CDR3 contains 16 residues. The CDR3 loop is CASSLGDRGLQETQYF. DNA of the CDR3: TGTGCCAGCAGCTTAGGAGACAGGGGCCTGCAAGAGACCCAGTACTTC.

This clone was counted many times. The chain links TRBV2 to TRBJ1-2, with 8 bases matching TRBD1. This CDR3 has 12 residues. The trim removed 6 bases at V and 6 bases at J, leaving 3 bases unmatched. CDR1 is SNHLY and CDR2 is FYNNEI in the germline V gene. CDR3 sequence: CASRATGDGYTF. The DNA of the CDR3 is TGTGCCAGCAGAGCGACAGGGGATGGCTACACCTTC.

This clone was recorded a few times. V and J are TRBV7-9 and TRBJ2-5; 7 nucleotides agree with TRBD2. Germline V lookup: CDR1 SEHNR, CDR2 FQNEAQ (reference sequence). V lost 1 base to trimming and J lost 5 bases; unmatched junction nucleotides: 13. There are 17 residues in the CDR3. The chain's CDR3 is CASSLGWAGGSPETQYF. Here the CDR3 DNA reads TGTGCCAGCAGCTTAGGGTGGGCCGGCGGGAGTCCTGAGACCCAGTACTTC.

In its sample, this clone was seen a few times. The chain employs TRBV2 and TRBJ1-1, with TRBD1 identical over 8 bases. The length of the CDR3 is 15 residues. Germline-derived CDR1 and CDR2 are SNHLY and FYNNEI. V dropped 7 bases and J dropped 2; count of bases not matched to a gene: 9. CDR3 residues: CASIRDRYPNTEAFF. CDR3 coding DNA: TGTGCCAGCATCCGGGACAGGTACCCTAACACTGAAGCTTTCTTT.

This clone was seen only a few times. The chain has TRBV18 and TRBJ2-2, with 7 bases aligning to TRBD1. This CDR3 spans 15 amino acids. Trimming at V came to 6 bases and at J to 2 bases, leaving 6 bases not matched to a gene. Germline values: CDR1 KGHSH, CDR2 LQKENI. The CDR3 here is CASSSGTENTGELFF. CDR3 sequence (DNA): TGTGCCAGCTCTTCCGGGACAGAAAACACCGGGGAGCTGTTTTTT.

With respect to this clone: This sequence may be a read error, since a much larger clone differs from it by one base. At the DNA level, this CDR3 is encoded by other sequences in the same sample as well. The gene calls are TRBV5-4 and TRBJ2-3; no clear D. Trimming took off 4 bases at V and 2 bases at J, with 5 bases between the two ends. This CDR3 spans 12 amino acids. Looked up from germline, CDR1 is SGHNT and CDR2 is YYREEE (reference sequence). The CDR3 nucleotides are TGTGCCAGCAGCCCCTCCACAGATACGCAGTATTTT. This encodes CASSPSTDTQYF.

This chain joins TRBV6-4 and TRBJ1-5; TRBD1 is a possible D gene (5 bases). V lost 3 bases and J 5 bases, leaving 8 bases between the germline ends. From germline, CDR1 is MRHNA and CDR2 SNTAGT. The CDR3 extends over 13 amino acids. The CDR3 nucleotides read TGTGCCAGCAGTGAGACCAGGGATCAGCCCCAGCATTTT. It codes for CASSETRDQPQHF.

This clone was detected only a few times. The chain carries TRBV7-9 and TRBJ2-1; D is unresolved. The CDR3 loop spans 19 amino acids. Per germline, CDR1 SEHNR and CDR2 FQNEAQ (reference sequence). V gave up 2 bases and J gave up 5 bases, with 25 bases separating them. The CDR3 sequence is CASSLPLGRLSDANNEQFF. The CDR3 DNA follows: TGTGCCAGCAGCTTACCTTTGGGTCGGCTTTCCGATGCCAACAATGAGCAGTTCTTC.

The sample holds a few counts of this clone. This chain joins TRBV11-1 and TRBJ2-1; D uncertain. The ends were cut back, 2 bases at V and 9 bases at J, with 11 bases in the middle. The CDR3 covers 13 residues. Germline CDR1 SGHAT, CDR2 FQDESV (reference sequence). In nucleotides, the CDR3 is TGTGCCAGCAGCTTAACTACCAAGCCTGAGCAGTTCTTC. Residues: CASSLTTKPEQFF. The whole variable domain, remainder taken from reference TRBV11-1 and TRBJ2-1, is EAEVAQSPRYKITEKSQAVAFWCDPISGHATLYWYRQILGQGPELLVQFQDESVVDDSQLPKDRFSAERLKGVDSTLKIQPAELGDSAMYLCASSLTTKPEQFFGPGTRLTVL.

Only a few counts were recorded for this clone. The chain's CDR3 is CASSAGTQETQYF. The CDR3 DNA reads as TGCGCCAGCAGCGCTGGAACACAAGAGACCCAGTACTTC. V and J are TRBV5-1 and TRBJ2-5; D gene unclear. Deletions cut 4 bases from V and 2 bases from J, with 9 bases between. The CDR3 contains 13 residues. Per the germline V gene, CDR1 is SGHRS and CDR2 is YFSETQ.

This clone has only a few counts. The chain links TRBV6-1 to TRBJ1-2, with D hard to call. With 2 bases removed from V and 5 bases from J, the gap between germline ends came to 9 bases. CDR1 and CDR2 (germline): MNHNS, SASEGT. CDR3 length equals 13 residues. The CDR3 loop reads CASSESGVYGYTF. The CDR3 DNA sequence: TGTGCCAGCAGTGAAAGTGGGGTATATGGCTACACCTTC.

Only a few counts were recorded for this clone. The junction and the germline gene differ at one end; a read error may be behind it. V and J are TRBV28 and TRBJ2-7, with 7 nucleotides matching TRBD2. The CDR3 consists of 13 residues. CDR1 is MDHEN, CDR2 SYDVKM, per germline. CDR3 bases: TGTGCCAGCAGCTCCCCGGGGACTAAGACTACCAACTTC. This encodes CASSSPGTKTTNF.

This clone has only a few counts. The rearrangement links TRBV14 to TRBJ2-1, with TRBD2 as a possible D gene (6 bases). V was pared by 3 bases and J by 14 bases, with 14 bases between. The CDR3 loop spans 12 amino acids. CDR1 and CDR2 from the germline V gene are SGHDN and FVKESK. The CDR3 sequence: CASSQTTSKKFF. CDR3 DNA sequence: TGTGCCAGCAGCCAGACGACTAGTAAGAAGTTCTTC.

In its sample, this clone was seen a few times. J is TRBJ2-5 and V is TRBV18; D may correspond to TRBD1 or TRBD2 (6 bases each). V shed 3 bases and J shed 2 bases, with 10 bases lying between them. CDR3 length: 14 amino acids. CDR1 is KGHSH, CDR2 LQKENI, per germline. The CDR3 reads CASSPGGTQETQYF. CDR3 nucleotide sequence: TGTGCCAGCTCACCTGGCGGGACACAAGAGACCCAGTACTTC.

Only a few counts were recorded for this clone. This chain connects TRBV11-2 to TRBJ2-7; D not certain. V lost 6 bases and J 4 bases, leaving 7 bases between the germline ends. Germline V lookup: CDR1 SGHAT, CDR2 FQNNGV. This CDR3 comprises 11 residues. The CDR3 sequence is CASSRKYEQYF. CDR3 nucleotides: TGTGCCAGCAGTCGAAAGTACGAGCAGTACTTC.

The rearrangement joins TRBV4-3 to TRBJ2-7, with D maybe TRBD2 (5 bases). The CDR3 is 16 residues long. Trimming pared 3 bases from V and 2 bases from J, leaving 17 bases between. Germline V gene data show CDR1 as LGHNA and CDR2 as YSLEER. The CDR3 region has the DNA TGCGCCAGCAGCCAGGGAGTGGCGGGCCTCACCTACGAGCAGTACTTC. It encodes CASSQGVAGLTYEQYF.

The chain uses TRBV5-1 and TRBJ1-2, with 7 positions matching TRBD1. The germline V gene encodes CDR1 SGHRS and CDR2 YFSETQ. The CDR3 is made up of 13 amino acids. The J segment lost 5 bases and the V segment lost 5 bases, leaving 6 bases of the junction unmatched. The CDR3 DNA reads as TGCGCCAGCAGTACCACAGGGGAATATGGCTACACCTTC. This gives the protein CASSTTGEYGYTF.

The chain recombines TRBV27 with TRBJ2-3, with 12 bases aligning to TRBD2. Germline CDR1 MNHEY, CDR2 SMNVEV (reference sequence). The CDR3 covers 15 residues. The J segment lost 6 bases and the V segment lost 6 bases, leaving 7 bases of the junction unmatched. The CDR3 sequence is CASRRLAGVSDTQYF. The CDR3 DNA sequence: TGTGCCAGCAGAAGACTAGCGGGAGTTAGCGATACGCAGTATTTT.